The subject of this entry is one TCR beta chain. CDR1 is MNHNS and CDR2 is SASEGT in the germline V gene. The CDR3 has 18 residues. V lost 2 bases and J 4 bases, leaving 23 bases between the germline ends. The sample belongs to a study of OX40 agonist ivuxolimab in advanced cancers. Libraries were prepared by immunoSEQ multiplex PCR; TCRdb keeps only in-frame clonotypes and omits some of them. The table includes 35,000 to 40,000 clones, roughly 78% detected once. This clonotype originated in an adult with an advanced solid tumor such as melanoma, head and neck, liver or kidney cancer. The gene calls are TRBV6-1 and TRBJ2-5, with D unclear. Sequencing used CD4+ or CD8+ T cells sorted from blood, obtained in a trial of the OX40 agonist ivuxolimab. The CDR3 region is CASSEWSSSSSNSETQYF. CDR3 nucleotides: TGTGCCAGCAGTGAATGGAGTAGCAGCAGTAGCAACTCAGAGACCCAGTACTTC.